Below, 14 T cell receptor beta chains from the same sample are listed, as sequenced in a study of response to subunit inactivated influenza vaccine. TCRdb analysed the RT-PCR reads with MiXCR anew, one entry per CDR3 protein. The profile shows hundreds of thousands of distinct CDR3 sequences, about an eighth of them singletons. The specimen was PBMCs from blood, collected about 40 days after vaccination. The receptor source for this set is a man between 45 and 60 years old who received an inactivated influenza vaccine.

This clonotype was seen more than once but under ten times. The chain uses TRBV12-3 or TRBV12-4 and TRBJ1-1; D may be TRBD1 (5 bases). The length of the CDR3 is 14 residues. The V gene lost 7 bases and the J gene lost 0 bases, with 12 bases spanning the gap. The CDR3 DNA reads as TGTGCCAGCACCTTATCAGGGATGAACACTGAAGCTTTCTTT. Translated: CASTLSGMNTEAFF.

The rearrangement uses TRBV5-4 and TRBJ2-7; D possibly uses TRBD1 or TRBD2 (5 bases each). Per germline, CDR1 SGHNT and CDR2 YYREEE (reference sequence). With 3 bases removed from V and 3 bases from J, the gap between germline ends came to 13 bases. The CDR3 has 14 amino acids. CDR3 amino acids: CASSSGTVIYEQYF. The CDR3 DNA reads as TGTGCCAGCAGCTCCGGGACCGTAATCTACGAGCAGTACTTC. The full variable domain, in which reference TRBV5-4 and TRBJ2-7 provide the parts outside the CDR3, is ETGVTQSPTHLIKTRGQQVTLRCSSQSGHNTVSWYQQALGQGPQFIFQYYREEENGRGNFPPRFSGLQFPNYSSELNVNALELDDSALYLCASSSGTVIYEQYFGPGTRLTVT.

The rearrangement uses TRBV6-2 or TRBV6-3 and TRBJ2-2, with 8 nucleotides matching TRBD2. There are 15 residues in the CDR3. V shed 6 bases and J 6 bases; nucleotides not matched to a gene: 9. CDR1 is MNHEY, CDR2 SVGEGT, per germline. CDR3 loop: CASRSPGLVAGELFF. The CDR3 nucleotides read TGTGCCAGCAGATCCCCGGGACTAGTGGCCGGGGAGCTGTTTTTT.

This clonotype showed up just a few times. The chain recombines TRBV7-6 with TRBJ1-3; tentatively, D is TRBD1 (6 bases). Germline CDR1 reads SGHVS; CDR2 reads FNYEAQ. This CDR3 is 18 amino acids long. The V end was cut by 1 base, the J end by 2 bases, with 18 bases between. In nucleotides, the CDR3 is TGTGCCAGCAGCTTAGAGGTCCCACAGGGTGGGCCTGGAAACACCATATATTTT. It translates to CASSLEVPQGGPGNTIYF.

Only a few counts were recorded for this clonotype. The chain links TRBV20-1 to TRBJ2-3; D possibly corresponds to TRBD1 (6 bases). Germline CDR1 DFQATT, CDR2 SNEGSKA (reference sequence). The CDR3 runs to 16 residues. Trimming took 3 bases from V and 0 from J, leaving 16 bases between them. CDR3 region: CSARNSYRVSTDTQYF. CDR3 nucleotide sequence: TGCAGTGCTAGGAACTCTTACAGGGTTAGCACAGATACGCAGTATTTT.

The V call is TRBV28, the J call TRBJ1-1; 7 bases agree with TRBD1. The junction had 3 bases not matched to a gene; V was cut back by 5 bases and J by 3 bases. Germline values: CDR1 MDHEN, CDR2 SYDVKM. The CDR3 runs 13 residues. As DNA, the CDR3 is TGTGCCAGCAGTAGGGACAGTCACACTGAAGCTTTCTTT. This translates into CASSRDSHTEAFF. The variable domain in full, with the rest retrieved from reference TRBV28 and TRBJ1-1, is DVKVTQSSRYLVKRTGEKVFLECVQDMDHENMFWYRQDPGLGLRLIYFSYDVKMKEKGDIPEGYSVSREKKERFSLILESASTNQTSMYLCASSRDSHTEAFFGQGTRLTVV.

This clonotype has a count of ten or more. The chain joins TRBV20-1 to TRBJ2-7; tentatively, D is TRBD2 (5 bases). Trimming removed 3 bases from V and 7 bases from J, with 16 bases in between. The CDR3 consists of 13 residues. Germline lookup yields CDR1 DFQATT and CDR2 SNEGSKA (reference sequence). The CDR3 DNA is TGCAGTGCTAGCCTAAGTATGACGGGGGAGCAGTACTTC. Its protein is CSASLSMTGEQYF.

V is TRBV18 and J is TRBJ2-7; perhaps TRBD2 as D (6 bases). Germline V gene lookup returns CDR1 KGHSH and CDR2 LQKENI. V lost 3 bases to trimming and J lost 6 bases, with 15 bases between them. This CDR3 spans 14 amino acids. In DNA, the CDR3 is TGTGCCAGCTCACCCAAACAGGAGGGTGGCGAGCAGTACTTC. Translating gives CASSPKQEGGEQYF.

This clonotype was picked up a small number of times. The chain combines TRBV7-6 with TRBJ2-3; D perhaps matches TRBD2 (6 bases). The germline V gene has CDR1 SGHVS and CDR2 FNYEAQ. The CDR3 loop spans 15 amino acids. V lost 0 bases, J lost 4 bases, and 11 bases lay in between. CDR3 residues: CASSLARERADTQYF. For the CDR3, the DNA is TGTGCCAGCAGCTTAGCCCGGGAGAGAGCAGATACGCAGTATTTT.

This clonotype was found many times. Here the CDR3 DNA reads TGTGCCAGCAGTTTATCTATCGGGTTAGGGTCGGGCAATCAGCCCCAGCATTTT. This codes for CASSLSIGLGSGNQPQHF. V is TRBV28 and J is TRBJ1-5; D is undetermined. V was cut by 1 base and J by 2 bases, with 18 bases left in between. This CDR3 is 18 amino acids long. Looked up from germline, CDR1 is MDHEN and CDR2 is SYDVKM.

The V and J genes are TRBV25-1 and TRBJ1-2; the D is unclear. Germline loops: CDR1 MGHDK, CDR2 SYGVNS. The ends were cut back, 3 bases at V and 4 bases at J, with 3 bases in the middle. The CDR3 is 11 residues long. The CDR3 bases are TGTGCCAGCAGTGAGAGCTATGGCTACACCTTC. The encoded protein is CASSESYGYTF.

This clonotype was seen at least ten times. The chain is built from TRBV5-1 and TRBJ2-2, with unresolved D. The CDR3 runs 14 residues. V lost 2 bases and J lost 0, with 5 bases in between. CDR1 is SGHRS and CDR2 is YFSETQ in the germline V gene. DNA for the CDR3: TGCGCCAGCAGCTTACGAACGAACACCGGGGAGCTGTTTTTT. It translates to CASSLRTNTGELFF.

J is TRBJ2-7 and V is TRBV5-1; TRBD2 matches 7 bases. The germline V gene encodes CDR1 SGHRS and CDR2 YFSETQ. With 0 bases clipped from V and 6 bases from J, the junction kept 9 bases outside the gene matches. The CDR3 runs to 15 residues. The CDR3 loop is CASSLEGAGSGEQYF. DNA of the CDR3: TGCGCCAGCAGCTTGGAGGGAGCGGGATCGGGCGAGCAGTACTTC.

The chain carries TRBV20-1 and TRBJ2-3; D remains unclear. The CDR3 consists of 12 residues. The V end lost 3 bases, the J end lost 3 bases, and 7 bases lay between the germline ends. Germline CDR1 and CDR2: DFQATT and SNEGSKA (reference sequence). CDR3 in amino acids: CSASPWTDTQYF. The CDR3 bases are TGCAGTGCTAGCCCTTGGACAGATACGCAGTATTTT.